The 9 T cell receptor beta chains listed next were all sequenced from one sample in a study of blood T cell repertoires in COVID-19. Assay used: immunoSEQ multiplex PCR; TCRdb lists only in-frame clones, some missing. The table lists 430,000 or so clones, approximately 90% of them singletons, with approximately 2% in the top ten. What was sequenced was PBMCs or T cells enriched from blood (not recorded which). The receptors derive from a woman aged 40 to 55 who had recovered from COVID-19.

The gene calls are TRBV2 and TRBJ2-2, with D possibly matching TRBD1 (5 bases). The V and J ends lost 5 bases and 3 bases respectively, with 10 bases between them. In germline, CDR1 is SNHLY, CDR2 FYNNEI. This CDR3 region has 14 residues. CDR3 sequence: CASSWGLHTGELFF. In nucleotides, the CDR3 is TGTGCCAGCAGTTGGGGCCTGCACACCGGGGAGCTGTTTTTT.

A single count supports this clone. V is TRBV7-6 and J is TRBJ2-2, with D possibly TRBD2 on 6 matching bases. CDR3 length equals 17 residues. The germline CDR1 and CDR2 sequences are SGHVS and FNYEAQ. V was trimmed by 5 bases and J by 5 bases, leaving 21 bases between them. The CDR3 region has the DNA TGTGCCAGCAGCCCAGGGTATAGGCTAGCGAGGACCGGGGAGCTGTTTTTT. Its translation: CASSPGYRLARTGELFF.

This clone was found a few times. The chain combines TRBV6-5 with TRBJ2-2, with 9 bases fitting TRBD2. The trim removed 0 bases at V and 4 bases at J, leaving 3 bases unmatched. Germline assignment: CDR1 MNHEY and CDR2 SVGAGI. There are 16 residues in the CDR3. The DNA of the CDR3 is TGTGCCAGCAGTTACTCTAGCGGGAGTACCACCGGGGAGCTGTTTTTT. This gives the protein CASSYSSGSTTGELFF.

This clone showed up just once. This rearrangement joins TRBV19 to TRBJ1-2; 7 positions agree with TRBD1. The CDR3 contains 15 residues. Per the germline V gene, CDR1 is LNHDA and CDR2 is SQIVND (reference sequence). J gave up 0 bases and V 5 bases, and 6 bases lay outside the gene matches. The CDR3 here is CASSLSGTANYGYTF. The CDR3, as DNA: TGTGCCAGTAGTCTCTCCGGGACAGCTAACTATGGCTACACCTTC. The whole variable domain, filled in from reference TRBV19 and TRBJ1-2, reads DGGITQSPKYLFRKEGQNVTLSCEQNLNHDAMYWYRQDPGQGLRLIYYSQIVNDFQKGDIAEGYSVSREKKESFPLTVTSAQKNPTAFYLCASSLSGTANYGYTFGSGTRLTVV.

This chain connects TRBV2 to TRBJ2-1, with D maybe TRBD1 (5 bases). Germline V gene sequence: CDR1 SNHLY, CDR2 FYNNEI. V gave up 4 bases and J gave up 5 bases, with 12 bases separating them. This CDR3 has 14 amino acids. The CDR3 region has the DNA TGTGCCAGCAGTGGACAGTTGGGAAACAATGAGCAGTTCTTC. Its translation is CASSGQLGNNEQFF.

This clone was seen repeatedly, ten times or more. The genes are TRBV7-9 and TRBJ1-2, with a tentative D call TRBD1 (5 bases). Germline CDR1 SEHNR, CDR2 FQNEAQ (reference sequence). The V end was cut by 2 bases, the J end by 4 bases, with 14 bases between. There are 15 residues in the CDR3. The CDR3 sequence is CASSLPGTDSYGYTF. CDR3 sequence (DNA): TGTGCCAGCAGCTTACCAGGGACTGACTCCTATGGCTACACCTTC. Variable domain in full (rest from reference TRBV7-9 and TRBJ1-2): DTGVSQNPRHKITKRGQNVTFRCDPISEHNRLYWYRQTLGQGPEFLTYFQNEAQLEKSRLLSDRFSAERPKGSFSTLEIQRTEQGDSAMYLCASSLPGTDSYGYTFGSGTRLTVV.

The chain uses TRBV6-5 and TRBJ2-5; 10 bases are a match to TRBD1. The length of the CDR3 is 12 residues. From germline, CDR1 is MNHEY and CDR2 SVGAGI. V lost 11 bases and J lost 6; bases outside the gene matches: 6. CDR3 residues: CAGSGQGKTQYF. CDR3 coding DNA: TGTGCCGGATCGGGACAGGGGAAGACCCAGTACTTC.

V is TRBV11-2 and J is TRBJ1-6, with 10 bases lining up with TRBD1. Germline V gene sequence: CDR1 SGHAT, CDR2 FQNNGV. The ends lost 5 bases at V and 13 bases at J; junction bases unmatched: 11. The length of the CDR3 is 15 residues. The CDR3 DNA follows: TGTGCCAGCAGCGGCTCCGGGACAGGGGTTATGCCCCTCCACTTT. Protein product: CASSGSGTGVMPLHF.

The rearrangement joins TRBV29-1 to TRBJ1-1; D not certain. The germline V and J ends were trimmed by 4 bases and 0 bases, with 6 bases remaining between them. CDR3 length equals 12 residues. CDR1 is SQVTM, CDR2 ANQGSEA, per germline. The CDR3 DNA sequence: TGCAGCGTTGCACTTATGAACACTGAAGCTTTCTTT. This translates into CSVALMNTEAFF. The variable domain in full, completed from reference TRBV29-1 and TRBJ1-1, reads SAVISQKPSRDICQRGTSLTIQCQVDSQVTMMFWYRQQPGQSLTLIATANQGSEATYESGFVIDKFPISRPNLTFSTLTVSNMSPEDSSIYLCSVALMNTEAFFGQGTRLTVV.